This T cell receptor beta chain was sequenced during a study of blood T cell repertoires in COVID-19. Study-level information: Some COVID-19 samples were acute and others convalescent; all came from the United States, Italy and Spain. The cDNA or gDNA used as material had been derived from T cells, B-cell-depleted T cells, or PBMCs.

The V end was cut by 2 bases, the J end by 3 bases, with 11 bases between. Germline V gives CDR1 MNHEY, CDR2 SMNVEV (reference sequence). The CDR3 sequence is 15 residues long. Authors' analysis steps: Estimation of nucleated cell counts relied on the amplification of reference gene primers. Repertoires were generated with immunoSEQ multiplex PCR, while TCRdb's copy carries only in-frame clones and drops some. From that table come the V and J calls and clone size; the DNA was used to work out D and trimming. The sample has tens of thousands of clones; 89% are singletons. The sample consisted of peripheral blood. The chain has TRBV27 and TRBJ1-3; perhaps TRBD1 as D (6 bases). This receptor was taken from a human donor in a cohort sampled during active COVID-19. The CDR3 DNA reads TGTGCCAGCAGTTTAGCCAGGGGTGGTGGAAACACCATATATTTT. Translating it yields CASSLARGGGNTIYF.